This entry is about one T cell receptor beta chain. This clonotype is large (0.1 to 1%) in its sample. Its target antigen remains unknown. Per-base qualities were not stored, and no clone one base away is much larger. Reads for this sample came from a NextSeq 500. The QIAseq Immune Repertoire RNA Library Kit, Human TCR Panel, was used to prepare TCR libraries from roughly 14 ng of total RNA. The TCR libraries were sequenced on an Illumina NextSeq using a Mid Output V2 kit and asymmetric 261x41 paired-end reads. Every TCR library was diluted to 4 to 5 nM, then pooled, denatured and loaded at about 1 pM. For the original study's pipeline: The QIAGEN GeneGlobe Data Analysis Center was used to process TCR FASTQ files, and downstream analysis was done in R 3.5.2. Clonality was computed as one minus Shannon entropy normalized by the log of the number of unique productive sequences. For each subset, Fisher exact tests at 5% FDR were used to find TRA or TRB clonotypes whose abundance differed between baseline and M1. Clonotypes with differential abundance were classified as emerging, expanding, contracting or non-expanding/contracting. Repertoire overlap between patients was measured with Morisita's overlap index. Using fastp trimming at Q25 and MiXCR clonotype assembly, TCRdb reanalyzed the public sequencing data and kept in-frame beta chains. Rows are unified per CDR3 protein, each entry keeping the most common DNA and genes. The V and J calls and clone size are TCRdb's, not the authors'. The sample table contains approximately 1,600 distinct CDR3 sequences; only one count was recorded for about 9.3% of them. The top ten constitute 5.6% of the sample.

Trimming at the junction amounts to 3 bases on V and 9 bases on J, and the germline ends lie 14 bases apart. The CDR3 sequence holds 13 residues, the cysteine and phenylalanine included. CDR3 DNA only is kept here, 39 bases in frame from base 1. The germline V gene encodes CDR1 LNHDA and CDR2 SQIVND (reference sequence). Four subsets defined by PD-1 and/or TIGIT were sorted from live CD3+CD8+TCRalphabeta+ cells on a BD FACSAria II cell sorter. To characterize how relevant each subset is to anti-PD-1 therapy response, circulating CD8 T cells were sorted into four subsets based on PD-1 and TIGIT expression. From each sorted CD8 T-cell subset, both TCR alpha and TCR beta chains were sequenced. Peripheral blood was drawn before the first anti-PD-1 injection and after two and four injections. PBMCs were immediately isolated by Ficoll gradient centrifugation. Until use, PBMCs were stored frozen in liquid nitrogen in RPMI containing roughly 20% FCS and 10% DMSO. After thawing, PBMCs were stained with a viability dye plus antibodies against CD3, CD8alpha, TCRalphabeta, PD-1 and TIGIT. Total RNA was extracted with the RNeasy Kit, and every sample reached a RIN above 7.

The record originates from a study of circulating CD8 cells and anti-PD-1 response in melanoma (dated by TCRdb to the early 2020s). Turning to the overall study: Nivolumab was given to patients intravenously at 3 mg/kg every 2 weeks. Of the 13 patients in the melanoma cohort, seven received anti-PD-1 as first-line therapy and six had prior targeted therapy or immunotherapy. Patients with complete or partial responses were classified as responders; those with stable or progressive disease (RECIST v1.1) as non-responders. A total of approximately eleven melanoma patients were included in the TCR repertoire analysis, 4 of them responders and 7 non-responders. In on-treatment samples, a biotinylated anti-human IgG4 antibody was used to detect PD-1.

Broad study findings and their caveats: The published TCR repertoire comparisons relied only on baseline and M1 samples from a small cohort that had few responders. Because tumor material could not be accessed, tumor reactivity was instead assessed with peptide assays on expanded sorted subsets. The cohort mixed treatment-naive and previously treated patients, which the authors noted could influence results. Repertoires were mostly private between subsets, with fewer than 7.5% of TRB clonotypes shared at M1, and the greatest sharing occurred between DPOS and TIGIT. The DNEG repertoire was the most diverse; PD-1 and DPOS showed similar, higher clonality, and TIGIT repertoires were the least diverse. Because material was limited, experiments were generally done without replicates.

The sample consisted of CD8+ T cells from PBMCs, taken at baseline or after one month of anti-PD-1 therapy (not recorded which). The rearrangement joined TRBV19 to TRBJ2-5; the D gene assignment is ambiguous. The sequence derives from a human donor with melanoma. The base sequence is TGTGCCAGTAGTATGTTCGGTGGTGAGGCCCAGTACTTC. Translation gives CASSMFGGEAQYF.